This section outlines one T cell receptor (beta chain) sequence together with its context. The antigen is not known. Resections removed during corrective heart surgery provided the thymus tissue used. These data belong to a study of human thymus T cells. Study outcomes and limitations: Related research reported highly overlapping thymic repertoires among unrelated individuals.

V was shortened by 5 bases and J by 0 bases, with 14 bases between the two germline ends. This CDR3 has 15 amino acids. Germline values: CDR1 MDHEN, CDR2 SYDVKM. The data were produced by immunoSEQ multiplex PCR, yet TCRdb's version contains in-frame clones alone and is incomplete. The sample has some 120,000 clones; more than 90% are singletons. This TCR was recovered from a boy in the first two years of life with a congenital heart defect but otherwise immunologically healthy. J is TRBJ2-7 and V is TRBV28, with D perhaps TRBD2 (5 bases). The sequencing input was thymus tissue. CDR3 coding DNA: TGTGCCAGCAGTCAAGCGGACGAGAGCTCCTACGAGCAGTACTTC. Translating gives CASSQADESSYEQYF.